These T cell receptor beta chains were read from a single sample in a study of blood T cell repertoires in COVID-19. Profiled with immunoSEQ multiplex PCR; TCRdb holds only in-frame clones, not every one. The sample yields some 260,000 clones, about 89% seen once. The sequenced sample consisted of PBMCs or T cells enriched from blood (not recorded which). The receptors shown here come from a man in his forties or fifties who had recovered from COVID-19. CDR3s include the opening cysteine and the closing phenylalanine or tryptophan. A D gene is named only where the DNA matches it firmly. Expanded clones get a size class; other rows say once, few or many, or leave the size out.

len	v_gene	abundance	d_gene	j_gene	CDR3nt	CDR3aa
16	TRBV16	few	TRBD1	TRBJ2-1	TGTGCCAGCAGCCAATCGACAGGGGCGTATAACAATGAGCAGTTCTTC	CASSQSTGAYNNEQFF
18	TRBV3-1/TRBV3-2	NA	NA	TRBJ1-4	TGTGCCAGCAGCCAAAGGTGGGGGCGCTTCCCAACTAATGAAAAACTGTTTTTT	CASSQRWGRFPTNEKLFF
14	TRBV29-1	NA	TRBD2	TRBJ2-1	TGCATCGCTAAAACTAGCGGGAGTCAGACTGAGCAGTTCTTC	CIAKTSGSQTEQFF
14	TRBV28	NA	NA	TRBJ2-1	TGTGCCAGCAGAGCAGGGGATTCCTACAATGAGCAGTTCTTC	CASRAGDSYNEQFF
15	TRBV5-1	NA	TRBD1	TRBJ1-1	TGCGCCAGCAGCTCACAGGGGGCGACCGAAACTGAAGCTTTCTTT	CASSSQGATETEAFF
16	TRBV5-4	NA	NA	TRBJ1-2	TGTGCCAGCAGCCCGGGAGCACCCCAATCTATTCATGGCTACACCTTC	CASSPGAPQSIHGYTF
14	TRBV3-1/TRBV3-2	once	TRBD2	TRBJ2-7	TGTGCCAGCAGCCAAGGCCGTACTAGCGGGAGGTGTTCCTTC	CASSQGRTSGRCSF
14	TRBV10-2	once	TRBD1	TRBJ1-3	TGCGCCAGCCGGGGGACAGGGTCTGGAAACACCATATATTTT	CASRGTGSGNTIYF
22	TRBV10-2	NA	NA	TRBJ2-3	TGCGCCAGCAGTGATGCGACTAGGAGCTCGGGGAGCTTAGGGGTGAATTTGGATACGCAGTATTTT	CASSDATRSSGSLGVNLDTQYF
13	TRBV7-8	NA	NA	TRBJ2-2	TGTGCCAGCAGTAGACTAGATGCCGGGGAGCTGTTTTTT	CASSRLDAGELFF
12	TRBV12-3/TRBV12-4	NA	TRBD1	TRBJ2-7	TGTGCCAGCAGTAAGACAGGGTTCGAGCAGTACTTC	CASSKTGFEQYF
15	TRBV7-2	NA	NA	TRBJ2-7	TGTGCCAGCAGCTTCGGGCTAGGGAGCTCCTACGAGCAGTACTTC	CASSFGLGSSYEQYF
14	TRBV12-5	NA	TRBD1	TRBJ1-2	TGTGCTAGTGGTTCACACCAGGGGGCCGTAGGCTACACCTTC	CASGSHQGAVGYTF
13	TRBV7-8	NA	NA	TRBJ2-6	TGTGCCAGCAGCCGTTTAGCGGCCAACGTCCTGACTTTC	CASSRLAANVLTF
17	TRBV6-1	NA	NA	TRBJ2-2	TGTGCCAGCAGAGAACCCCTTCGAGAGGCGAACACCGGGGAGCTGTTTTTT	CASREPLREANTGELFF
17	TRBV5-5	NA	NA	TRBJ2-7	TGTGCCAGCAGCTTGTCGGAGGGTTTGGGTATCCAAAACGAGCAGTACTTC	CASSLSEGLGIQNEQYF
15	TRBV9	NA	TRBD1	TRBJ2-7	TGTGCCAGCAGCAACACCGGGACAGGGGGGTACGAGCAGTACTTC	CASSNTGTGGYEQYF
13	TRBV5-4	NA	NA	TRBJ2-7	TGTGCCAGCAGCTTTTGGGGGGGGCGGTCGCAGTACTTC	CASSFWGGRSQYF
14	TRBV7-2	NA	NA	TRBJ1-5	TGTGCCAGCAGCTTATACAGCAGTGATCAGCCCCAGCATTTT	CASSLYSSDQPQHF
17	TRBV5-1	NA	TRBD1	TRBJ1-2	TGCGCCAGCAGCTTCAGGGGGGACGAGCAAATTAACTATGGCTACACCTTC	CASSFRGDEQINYGYTF
16	TRBV13	once	NA	TRBJ2-7	TGTGCCAGCAGCCCATCCAACAGGCTAAGCTCCTACGAGCAGTACTTC	CASSPSNRLSSYEQYF
17	TRBV9	NA	TRBD1	TRBJ1-2	TGTGCCAGCAGCCCCCGGGGGACAGGGAACGAGCGAGGAGGCTACACCTTC	CASSPRGTGNERGGYTF
13	TRBV11-2	NA	NA	TRBJ2-5	TGTGCCAGCAGCTCCCAGTACCAAGAGACCCAGTACTTC	CASSSQYQETQYF
17	TRBV19	NA	TRBD1	TRBJ1-1	TGTGCCAGTAGTATAAAGGGGACAGCCCGAGCGGACACTGAAGCTTTCTTT	CASSIKGTARADTEAFF
13	TRBV28	NA	NA	TRBJ1-6	TGTGCCAGCAGTTTATCCTTCAATTCACCCCTCCACTTT	CASSLSFNSPLHF
13	TRBV19	NA	NA	TRBJ2-7	TGTGCCAGTAGTTCCGGGACACCCTACGAGCAGTACTTC	CASSSGTPYEQYF
15	TRBV28	NA	TRBD1	TRBJ1-1	TGTGCCAGCAGTCTTGGGGGACAGGGGGGCACTGAAGCTTTCTTT	CASSLGGQGGTEAFF
16	TRBV5-1	NA	NA	TRBJ2-3	TGCGCCAGCAGCTTGGCCGGGACACCTAGCACAGATACGCAGTATTTT	CASSLAGTPSTDTQYF
13	TRBV18	NA	NA	TRBJ2-7	TGTGCCAGCTCACCACCCAAAAACTACGAGCAGTACTTC	CASSPPKNYEQYF
14	TRBV6-5	NA	NA	TRBJ1-3	TGTGCCAGTGGACGGACAGACTCTGGAAACACCATATATTTT	CASGRTDSGNTIYF